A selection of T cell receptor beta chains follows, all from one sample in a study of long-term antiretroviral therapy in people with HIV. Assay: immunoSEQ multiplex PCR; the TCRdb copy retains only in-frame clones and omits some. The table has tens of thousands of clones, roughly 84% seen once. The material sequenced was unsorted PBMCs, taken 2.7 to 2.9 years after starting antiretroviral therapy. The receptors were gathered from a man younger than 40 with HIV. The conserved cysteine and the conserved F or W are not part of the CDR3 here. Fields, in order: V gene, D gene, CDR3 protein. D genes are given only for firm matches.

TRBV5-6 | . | ASSLDHHGETQY
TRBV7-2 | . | ASSRLALSTDTQY
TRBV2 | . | ASSEATLQFTDTQY
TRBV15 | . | ATSREGVPSGTQY
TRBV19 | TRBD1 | ASSPGQGRYSNQPQH
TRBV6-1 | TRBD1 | ASSEEDRGREKLF
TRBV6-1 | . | ASWEGFSYNSPLH
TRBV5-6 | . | ASSSWGGVHGYT
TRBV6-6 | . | ASSYTLYEQY
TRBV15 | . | ATSRERLGTYEQY
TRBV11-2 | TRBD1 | ASSYRQGVNEQY
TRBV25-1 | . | ASSLRDTQY
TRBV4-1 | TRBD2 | ASSQAGGSYNEQF
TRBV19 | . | ASSMGPTYYEQY
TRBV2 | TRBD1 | ASSVGGGNHGYT
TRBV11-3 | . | ASSSDAYTQY
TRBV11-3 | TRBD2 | ASSSEAGADEQF
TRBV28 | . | ASSLMRGNQPQH
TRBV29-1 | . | SVALSNQPQH
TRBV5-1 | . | ASSYRGFGELF
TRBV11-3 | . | ASSYGTANTEAF
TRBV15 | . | ATSRVSPAANTGELF
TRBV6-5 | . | ASRTGMTGELF
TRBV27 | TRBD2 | ASSRAGEYTDTQY
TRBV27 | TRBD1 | ASSPGTGGFLNQPQH
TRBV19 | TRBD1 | ASSTYGTGRGQPQH
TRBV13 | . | ASSSRGFQETQY
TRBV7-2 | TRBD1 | ASSLLGQGYSPLH
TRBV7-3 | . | ASSLKGGGFEQF
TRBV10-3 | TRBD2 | AIRGSGAYNEQF
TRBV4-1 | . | ASSQAGGVGVEQY
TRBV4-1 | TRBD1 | ASSQEEDRVGGTEAF
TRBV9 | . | ASSAEGNSPLH
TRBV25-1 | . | ASSGGGGYT
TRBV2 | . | ASSVNTGNTIY
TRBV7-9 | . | ASSPEPDIAKNIQY
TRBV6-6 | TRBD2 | ASLPGGSNEQF
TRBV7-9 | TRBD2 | ASSLAGGPNEQY
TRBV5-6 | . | ASSYGVHNEQF
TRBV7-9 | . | ASSLTDRHTEAF
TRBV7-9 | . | ASSLENSDSANYGYT
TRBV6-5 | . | ASSYYGSGANVLT
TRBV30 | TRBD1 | AWTGTGWNYGYT
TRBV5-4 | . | ASSRERGEKLF
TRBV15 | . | ATSRDLGQMNTEAF
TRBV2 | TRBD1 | ASSVRQGAREKLF
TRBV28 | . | ASSLGEFGALH
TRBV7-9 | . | ASSLVTGSTDTQY
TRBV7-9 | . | ASSPPSGTGEYFTDTQY
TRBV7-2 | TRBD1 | ASSLIMDRGYL